This TCR beta chain was sequenced during a study of Graves' ophthalmopathy and Graves' hyperthyroidism (dated by TCRdb to the late 2010s). Describing the broader study: Peripheral blood samples were taken at the time of initial diagnosis, before any treatment was given. TCR beta repertoire signatures were used to distinguish Graves' ophthalmopathy from Graves' hyperthyroidism and to predict progression to ophthalmopathy. In total, approximately 140 blood samples were TCR-sequenced: 40 to 45 ophthalmopathy, some 72 hyperthyroidism and about 17 hyperthyroidism-to-ophthalmopathy patients. To explore V-J signatures that separate ophthalmopathy from hyperthyroidism, a discovery set of about a hundred patients was enrolled, consisting of 40 to 45 with ophthalmopathy and some 56 with stable hyperthyroidism. An independent validation cohort comprised some 19 hyperthyroidism patients and around 16 patients who later progressed from hyperthyroidism to ophthalmopathy. In a handful of hyperthyroidism patients, the T-cell repertoire of thyroid tissue was compared with the T-cell repertoire of blood. Once sampling was done, hyperthyroidism patients were given methimazole at a starting dose of 30 mg daily, while ophthalmopathy patients were given high-dose intravenous methylprednisolone.

At least ten counts were recorded for this clonotype. What this receptor recognizes is not known. Base qualities are not at hand, and no much larger clone is one base apart. For repertoire sequencing, the TCR beta CDR3 regions were amplified from RNA transcripts. HTBI primers and the Qiagen OneStep RT-PCR kit were used in a first-round RT-PCR, which was followed by a second-round multiplex PCR, size selection and purification. Libraries were sequenced on an Illumina HiSeq2000 using paired-end 100 bp reads. The paper's processing steps were these. SOAPnuke was used to process the reads, removing any read that contained adapters or uncalled bases, had a mean Phred below 15, or lacked an exact match to the constant primer or identifier. COPE v1.2.5 was used to merge high-quality paired reads. Clonotypes were defined as unique nucleotide sequences and were aligned to IMGT TRB V, D and J references using MiTCR v1.1. The analysis was limited to V-J combinations with a frequency above 0.0001, which together covered 99.2% of the repertoires. For each V-J combination, a TCR clonal expansion and chaos score was defined as the ratio of F50 clonal expansion to chaos observed in the TCRdist matrix. Welch's t-statistics and random forest were used to reduce features to over ten V-J combinations, which were fed into a naive Bayes classifier. The Morisita-Horn index was used to measure how similar the thyroid and blood repertoires were. Clones were called with MiXCR by TCRdb after fastp trimmed the public reads at Q25, and only in-frame beta chains were retained. All rows with the same CDR3 protein become a single entry with the most common DNA and genes. These V and J calls originate from TCRdb's pipeline instead of the authors' own analysis. The sample yields hundreds of thousands of distinct CDR3 sequences; 35% to 50% were counted once. Roughly 46% of the sample is in the top ten clones.

What the research found in general, with its limitations: No statistical method was used to set the sample size in advance, and the investigators knew which group each participant was assigned to. In validation, the model predicted ophthalmopathy progression with over 60% sensitivity and 72% to 80% specificity; roughly eleven predicted patients were CT-confirmed with GO in a median of about 6.2 months. In cross-validation, the 13-signature model distinguished ophthalmopathy from stable hyperthyroidism with 85% to 90% sensitivity and nearly 82% specificity, and in the test set the corresponding values were approximately 79% and 70%. Most expanded thyroid clonotypes with a frequency above 0.001 also appeared in blood, which suggests that blood repertoires may reflect the immune response in the thyroid.

Ophthalmopathy patients were characterized by moderately to severely active disease, a Clinical Activity Score of at least 3, a NOSPECS grade of at least 4, and a disease duration under 3 months. Patients with other autoimmune diseases, uncontrolled infections, pregnancy or lactation were excluded from the study. Diagnosis relied on clinical symptoms, serum thyroxine, TRAb, thyroid ultrasound and orbital computed tomography. PBMCs were isolated from roughly 10 ml of fresh peripheral blood by Ficoll-Paque density gradient centrifugation. Trizol reagent was used to extract the total RNA, and its quality was then checked on an Agilent 2100 Bioanalyzer. From cysteine to phenylalanine, the CDR3 is 14 amino acids long. Only the CDR3 DNA is retained, 42 bases long and in frame from the first base. Relative to germline, V is 10 bases shorter and J is 1 base shorter, with 16 bases between their ends. Sequences ENHRY (CDR1) and SYGVKD (CDR2) are obtained from the germline V gene.

The TCR comes from an adult man with Graves' ophthalmopathy. The rearranged chain carries TRBV10-3 and TRBJ2-5, and perhaps TRBD2 as D gene, on 6 matching bases. The source material was peripheral blood. This receptor carries the CDR3 CASTSTRSQETQYF. DNA sequence: TGTGCCAGCACGTCGACTAGAAGCCAAGAGACCCAGTACTTC.